The sequence of this T cell receptor beta chain was determined in a study of identical twins. This clonotype was detected a few times. This CDR3 has 13 amino acids. CDR1 SQVTM and CDR2 ANQGSEA come from the germline V gene. V lost 3 bases and J lost 10, with 16 bases in between. TCRdb re-analysed the 5' RACE reads in MiXCR, keeping a single row per CDR3 protein. The data show fewer than 650,000 distinct CDR3 sequences, with approximately 10% seen just once and 2.5% to 3.5% held by the top ten. The data also belong to a second study, concerning yellow fever vaccine responses in identical twins.

Sequencing used PBMCs. The receptor was derived from a woman between 18 and 29 years old in good health. The V call is TRBV29-1, the J call TRBJ2-1, with D perhaps TRBD1 (5 bases). The CDR3 protein is CSVDPRQGSEQFF. Here the CDR3 DNA reads TGCAGCGTTGACCCCAGGCAGGGCTCGGAGCAGTTCTTC.